This note documents a single TCR beta chain sequence. These data come from a study of blood T cell repertoires in COVID-19. The overall study: Acute and convalescent COVID-19 specimens originated in the United States, Italy and Spain.

In the original analysis: Using reference gene primer amplification, nucleated cell counts were estimated. The data were produced by immunoSEQ multiplex PCR, yet TCRdb's version contains in-frame clones alone and is incomplete. V, J and clone size are those of that table, while D and trimming were read from the DNA. The top ten hold approximately 2.4% of the sample, which has 290,000 or so clones, about nine tenths seen once. V lost 3 bases and J lost 7, with 13 bases in between. Germline lookup yields CDR1 MNHEY and CDR2 SVGEGT. The CDR3 is 14 amino acids. This clonotype was sampled from a man between 18 and 35 years old with active or convalescent COVID-19. The chain carries TRBV6-2 or TRBV6-3 and TRBJ1-5; D unclear. The sample comprised peripheral blood. CDR3 in DNA: TGTGCCAGCAGTTATCGGGGTTCGGGGCAGCCCCAGCATTTT. Protein: CASSYRGSGQPQHF.